Listed below are T cell receptor beta chains from one sample, sequenced in a study of beta chain features in type 1 diabetes. Generated by immunoSEQ multiplex PCR, the TCRdb table keeps only in-frame clones and is missing some. This table holds 550,000 to 850,000 clones, around an eighth found once. Sequenced material: naive CD4+ T cells from blood. The source is a man between 18 and 29 years old with type 1 diabetes. CDR3s include the opening cysteine and the closing phenylalanine or tryptophan. Clone size is stated in some rows and not others, as once, few, many or a class when expanded.

J gene | V gene | CDR3 length | clone size | CDR3 protein
TRBJ2-1 | TRBV19 | 14 | . | CASKGQGSYNEQFF
TRBJ1-5 | TRBV2 | 11 | few | CASRIRQPQHF
TRBJ2-3 | TRBV7-9 | 14 | . | CASSPGLATDTQYF
TRBJ2-3 | TRBV28 | 16 | few | CASSLVTKGGADTQYF
TRBJ2-3 | TRBV19 | 14 | few | CASSMTRFTDTQYF
TRBJ2-3 | TRBV6-1 | 19 | few | CASSEVRRGLRVATDTQYF
TRBJ1-2 | TRBV29-1 | 16 | few | CSVEAPWEGSNYGYTF
TRBJ2-1 | TRBV19 | 14 | few | CASSILADHNEQFF
TRBJ1-5 | TRBV5-6 | 16 | . | CASSWGTGSNNQPQHF
TRBJ2-3 | TRBV30 | 13 | few | CAWRLAAAGTQYF
TRBJ2-1 | TRBV9 | 16 | few | CASSVAQLSSYNEQFF
TRBJ2-5 | TRBV18 | 13 | few | CASSPANQETQYF
TRBJ2-5 | TRBV9 | 13 | . | CASSVATGETQYF
TRBJ1-1 | TRBV9 | 14 | . | CASSSGTANTEAFF
TRBJ1-2 | TRBV5-1 | 14 | . | CASSLGTANYGYTF
TRBJ1-5 | TRBV4-2 | 15 | few | CASSPRQGINQPQHF
TRBJ1-2 | TRBV6-5 | 12 | few | CASNSQDYGYTF
TRBJ1-4 | TRBV6-1 | 17 | . | CASSAPGQGSTNEKLFF